Listed here are 20 T cell receptor beta chains from one sample, sequenced in a study of beta chain features in type 1 diabetes. The authors reverse transcribed all of the isolated RNA, so sequencing captured expressed TCRB transcripts. Only in-frame clones appear in the TCRdb table, and some are missing; sequencing was by immunoSEQ multiplex PCR. Of hundreds of thousands of clones listed, 15% to 18% are singletons. Sample: naive CD4+ T cells from blood. The receptors shown here come from a man younger than 35 in good health.

This clone occurred a few times. This chain joins TRBV7-2 and TRBJ2-2; the D is unclear. This CDR3 is built from 14 residues. CDR1 and CDR2 from the germline V gene are SGHTA and FQGNSA. V lost 0 bases to trimming and J lost 3 bases, with 5 bases between them. The CDR3 loop is CASSLAVDTGELFF. As DNA, the CDR3 is TGTGCCAGCAGCTTAGCGGTGGACACCGGGGAGCTGTTTTTT.

This chain links TRBV7-9 with TRBJ2-1; D perhaps matches TRBD2 (5 bases). The CDR3 has 14 residues. Germline V lookup: CDR1 SEHNR, CDR2 FQNEAQ (reference sequence). Trimming left V 2 bases short and J 2 bases short, with 7 bases between. The CDR3 region has the DNA TGTGCCAGCAGCTTAACGGGGACCTACAATGAGCAGTTCTTC. This translates into CASSLTGTYNEQFF.

The V call is TRBV18, the J call TRBJ2-1; D not resolved. The CDR3 extends over 11 amino acids. The germline V gene has CDR1 KGHSH and CDR2 LQKENI. V was shortened by 8 bases and J by 8 bases, with 10 bases between the two germline ends. CDR3 amino acids: CASGDVDEQFF. DNA of the CDR3: TGTGCCAGCGGAGACGTGGATGAGCAGTTCTTC. Full variable domain (rest looked up from reference TRBV18 and TRBJ2-1): NAGVMQNPRHLVRRRGQEARLRCSPMKGHSHVYWYRQLPEEGLKFMVYLQKENIIDESGMPKERFSAEFPKEGPSILRIQQVVRGDSAAYFCASGDVDEQFFGPGTRLTVL.

This clone was recorded at least ten times. Other DNA sequences in the sample encode the same CDR3. The CDR3 coding sequence is TGTGCCAGCAGGAGCTCTGGGGCCAACGTCCTGACTTTC. It codes for CASRSSGANVLTF. The V gene is TRBV27, the J gene TRBJ2-6; the D is unclear. The CDR3 sequence is 13 residues long. V was cut by 6 bases and J by 0 bases, with 3 bases left in between. Germline CDR1 reads MNHEY; CDR2 reads SMNVEV (reference sequence).

This clone was detected a few times. This rearrangement joins TRBV4-1 to TRBJ2-1; TRBD2 aligns across 7 bases. Germline CDR1 and CDR2: MGHRA and YSYEKL. CDR3 length: 19 amino acids. V dropped 6 bases and J dropped 2; count of bases not matched to a gene: 19. CDR3 amino acids: CASSNPGLRSMGPYNEQFF. CDR3 DNA sequence: TGCGCCAGCAGTAACCCGGGACTACGTTCTATGGGCCCCTACAATGAGCAGTTCTTC.

The chain uses TRBV5-1 and TRBJ2-4; D not certain. In germline, CDR1 is SGHRS, CDR2 YFSETQ. This CDR3 has 15 amino acids. V lost 4 bases, J lost 0 bases, and 11 bases lay in between. The CDR3 is CASSEGQLAKNIQYF. DNA of the CDR3: TGCGCCAGCAGCGAAGGGCAGTTAGCCAAAAACATTCAGTACTTC. Full variable domain (missing parts from reference TRBV5-1 and TRBJ2-4): KAGVTQTPRYLIKTRGQQVTLSCSPISGHRSVSWYQQTPGQGLQFLFEYFSETQRNKGNFPGRFSGRQFSNSRSEMNVSTLELGDSALYLCASSEGQLAKNIQYFGAGTRLSVL.

This chain links TRBV18 with TRBJ1-1, with 10 bases lining up with TRBD1. Trimming cost V 2 bases and J 1 base; bases outside gene matches: 1. CDR1 is KGHSH and CDR2 is LQKENI in the germline V gene. The CDR3 sequence is 15 residues long. CDR3 sequence: CASSPWDRGNTEAFF. For the CDR3, the DNA is TGTGCCAGCTCACCATGGGACAGGGGGAACACTGAAGCTTTCTTT.

This clone was seen a handful of times. The chain links TRBV15 to TRBJ1-5, with 7 bases aligning to TRBD1. The germline V gene encodes CDR1 LNHNV and CDR2 YYDKDF (reference sequence). V was pared by 1 base and J by 0 bases, with 6 bases of the junction left unmatched. The CDR3 totals 17 residues. CDR3 DNA: TGTGCCACCAGCAGAGCGTTAGGGGGCAATAGCAATCAGCCCCAGCATTTT. This gives the protein CATSRALGGNSNQPQHF.

The rearrangement links TRBV9 to TRBJ1-2; 10 positions match TRBD1. V lost 4 bases and J lost 6; bases outside the gene matches: 3. Germline CDR1 SGDLS, CDR2 YYNGEE. The CDR3 has 13 residues. The CDR3: CASSSGQGNGYTF. The CDR3 nucleotides read TGTGCCAGCAGCTCGGGACAGGGGAATGGCTACACCTTC.

This clone was counted only a few times. The chain couples TRBV10-3 to TRBJ2-7, with D possibly matching TRBD1 (5 bases). The CDR3 runs to 14 residues. V was trimmed by 0 bases and J by 2 bases, leaving 8 bases between them. Germline-derived CDR1 and CDR2 are ENHRY and SYGVKD. CDR3: CAISESQGTYEQYF. The CDR3 bases are TGTGCCATCAGTGAGTCCCAGGGTACCTACGAGCAGTACTTC.

The chain is built from TRBV6-6 and TRBJ2-1; TRBD1 aligns across 10 bases. This CDR3 region has 13 residues. The V gene's germline CDR1 is MNHNY and CDR2 SVGAGI (reference sequence). The V segment lost 2 bases and the J segment 15 bases; nucleotides outside the gene matches: 7. The CDR3: CASSYPPGQGGFF. In DNA, the CDR3 is TGTGCCAGCAGTTACCCCCCTGGACAGGGGGGGTTCTTC.

This clone came up a few times. The chain links TRBV12-5 to TRBJ1-1; D may be TRBD1 (5 bases). Trimming took 1 base from V and 1 from J, leaving 7 bases between them. The CDR3 extends over 14 amino acids. In germline, CDR1 is LGHNT, CDR2 FRNRAP. CDR3 in amino acids: CASGLGDRNTEAFF. The CDR3 bases are TGTGCTAGTGGTTTGGGGGACCGGAACACTGAAGCTTTCTTT.

The chain couples TRBV6-5 to TRBJ2-5; 9 bases map to TRBD1. The V gene's germline CDR1 is MNHEY and CDR2 SVGAGI. The CDR3 loop spans 16 amino acids. Losses at the gene ends were 2 bases for V and 3 bases for J; bases not matched to a gene: 7. The DNA for the CDR3 is TGTGCCAGCAGTTACAGGGGGACAGGGCCGAAAGAGACCCAGTACTTC. Protein sequence: CASSYRGTGPKETQYF.

The chain joins TRBV6-1 to TRBJ1-1; tentatively, D is TRBD1 (5 bases). This CDR3 is 12 amino acids long. Germline V CDR1 and CDR2: MNHNS, SASEGT. With 10 bases removed from V and 6 bases from J, the gap between germline ends came to 15 bases. CDR3 nucleotides: TGTGCCACCAAAACAGGATTGGCTGAAGCTTTCTTT. It codes for CATKTGLAEAFF.

The table lists this clone with a few counts. The V and J genes are TRBV4-1 and TRBJ2-3, with D maybe TRBD2 (5 bases). Trimming took 9 bases from V and 2 from J, leaving 18 bases between them. CDR3 length: 15 amino acids. From germline, CDR1 is MGHRA and CDR2 YSYEKL. CDR3 sequence reads: CASLREADNTDTQYF. The CDR3 DNA reads as TGCGCCAGTCTACGAGAAGCGGATAACACAGATACGCAGTATTTT.

This clone came up a few times. The rearrangement uses TRBV6-5 and TRBJ2-7; 9 bases align to TRBD1. There are 16 residues in the CDR3. V was pared by 0 bases and J by 3 bases, with 6 bases of the junction left unmatched. Germline lookup yields CDR1 MNHEY and CDR2 SVGAGI. DNA for the CDR3: TGTGCCAGCAGTTACTCGATTGGACAGGGGCGCTACGAGCAGTACTTC. Protein sequence: CASSYSIGQGRYEQYF.

The CDR3 DNA is TGTGCCACCTCCCCGCAAGATAGGCCCTACGAGCAGTACTTC. This codes for CATSPQDRPYEQYF. The V and J genes are TRBV7-2 and TRBJ2-7, with D uncertain. Germline values: CDR1 SGHTA, CDR2 FQGNSA. V lost 10 bases, J lost 2 bases, and 18 bases lay in between. The CDR3 totals 14 residues.

This clone was detected a few times. The V call is TRBV18, the J call TRBJ2-7; 8 bases fit TRBD2. CDR3 length: 19 residues. J lost 0 bases, V lost 0 bases, and 13 bases had no gene match. Germline lookup yields CDR1 KGHSH and CDR2 LQKENI. CDR3 coding DNA: TGTGCCAGCTCACCACCGATCCCCAGAGCGGGAGCCCCCTCCTACGAGCAGTACTTC. As protein: CASSPPIPRAGAPSYEQYF.

V usage is TRBV11-2 and J usage is TRBJ2-3, with 14 bases matching TRBD2. Looked up from germline, CDR1 is SGHAT and CDR2 is FQNNGV. CDR3 length: 18 amino acids. The V gene end was trimmed by 5 bases and the J gene end by 1 base; junction bases not matched to a gene: 8. The CDR3 is CASSLTGLAGAGTDTQYF. CDR3 DNA: TGTGCCAGCAGCCTCACGGGACTAGCGGGAGCCGGCACAGATACGCAGTATTTT.

In its sample, this clone was seen a few times. The CDR3 loop reads CASSYSGQGSEQYF. CDR3 coding DNA: TGTGCCAGCAGTTACTCCGGGCAGGGCAGCGAGCAGTACTTC. V gene TRBV6-5 combines with J gene TRBJ2-7, with D possibly matching TRBD1 (5 bases). The CDR3 consists of 14 residues. The germline V gene has CDR1 MNHEY and CDR2 SVGAGI. V was clipped by 0 bases and J by 6 bases, with 12 bases between them.